A selection of T cell receptor beta chains follows, all from one sample in a study of beta chain features in type 1 diabetes. Generated by immunoSEQ multiplex PCR, the TCRdb table keeps only in-frame clones and is missing some. The sample has about 360,000 clones, roughly an eighth seen once; the top ten hold 0.015% to 0.02%. Sequencing input: naive CD4+ T cells from blood. The source is a man between 18 and 29 years old in good health. The CDR3 runs from the conserved cysteine through the conserved F or W. The order of the fields is V gene, J gene, CDR3 protein.

V: TRBV5-4
J: TRBJ2-5
CDR3: CASSFSGRLKETQYF

V: TRBV7-2
J: TRBJ2-5
CDR3: CASKEGLWETQYF

V: TRBV29-1
J: TRBJ2-1
CDR3: CSVGTGRFYNEQFF

V: TRBV19
J: TRBJ2-6
CDR3: CASKGDSGANVLTF

V: TRBV27
J: TRBJ1-1
CDR3: CASSFAANTEAFF

V: TRBV28
J: TRBJ2-7
CDR3: CASSPSGVSSYEQYF

V: TRBV7-9
J: TRBJ1-4
CDR3: CASSPGLVGKLFF

V: TRBV18
J: TRBJ2-7
CDR3: CASSPSGRAVSYEQYF

V: TRBV7-3
J: TRBJ2-3
CDR3: CASSPSRDTDTQYF

V: TRBV9
J: TRBJ2-3
CDR3: CASSLRDRGLDTQYF

V: TRBV6-5
J: TRBJ1-2
CDR3: CASRTGQGYGYTF

V: TRBV11-2
J: TRBJ1-1
CDR3: CATRYLRGNTEAFF

V: TRBV7-2
J: TRBJ2-7
CDR3: CASSLYGGPSSYEQYF

V: TRBV7-2
J: TRBJ1-2
CDR3: CASSLRGGGYTF

V: TRBV2
J: TRBJ2-7
CDR3: CASRAGTSALYEQYF

V: TRBV30
J: TRBJ1-5
CDR3: CAWSVAGGLGPQHF

V: TRBV18
J: TRBJ1-2
CDR3: CASSLDNAYGYTF

V: TRBV11-2
J: TRBJ2-3
CDR3: CASSLGLAGGSDTQYF

V: TRBV28
J: TRBJ2-1
CDR3: CASSSRPWEQFF

V: TRBV6-6
J: TRBJ2-3
CDR3: CASGPRDFLTDTQYF

V: TRBV5-4
J: TRBJ1-2
CDR3: CASSPERAGERYGYTF

V: TRBV7-6
J: TRBJ2-7
CDR3: CASSFNRVGEQYF

V: TRBV2
J: TRBJ2-1
CDR3: CASSELATPFNEQFF

V: TRBV28
J: TRBJ2-5
CDR3: CASRGRGRSQETQYF

V: TRBV25-1
J: TRBJ2-3
CDR3: CASSEWGTSGTQYF

V: TRBV18
J: TRBJ2-3
CDR3: CASSRTGQYTDTQYF

V: TRBV9
J: TRBJ2-3
CDR3: CASSVLSGDTDTQYF

V: TRBV13
J: TRBJ1-2
CDR3: CASSLYDRALGYTF

V: TRBV9
J: TRBJ2-7
CDR3: CASGRRDSSYEQYF

V: TRBV19
J: TRBJ1-2
CDR3: CASSTTTGKSAYGYTF

V: TRBV2
J: TRBJ2-1
CDR3: CASNMRWTDSYNEQFF

V: TRBV6-5
J: TRBJ2-7
CDR3: CASSYSPTGSGDEQYF

V: TRBV7-6
J: TRBJ1-2
CDR3: CASSSGTDSYGYTF

V: TRBV7-9
J: TRBJ2-7
CDR3: CASSPWTGIAYEQYF

V: TRBV7-3
J: TRBJ2-2
CDR3: CASSLTASGRDTGELFF

V: TRBV25-1
J: TRBJ1-2
CDR3: CASSFDSPGYTF

V: TRBV7-2
J: TRBJ2-7
CDR3: CASSLEAMERQQYF